This paragraph reports one T cell receptor beta chain. This sample was taken from a study of blood T cell repertoires in COVID-19. At the level of the study: Italy, Spain and the United States were the sources of the convalescent and acute COVID-19 samples. The analysed material was cDNA or gDNA that came from T cells, B-cell-depleted T cells, or PBMCs.

Under the authors' procedure: For nucleated cells, counts were estimated from reference gene primer amplification. Sequencing used immunoSEQ multiplex PCR; TCRdb keeps in-frame clones, though not all of them. V and J calls and clone size are as listed in that table; D and trimming were resolved from the DNA. The top ten hold about 2.5% of the sample, which has some 150,000 clones, more than 85% seen once. V lost 5 bases to trimming and J lost 4 bases, with 11 bases between them. Per germline, CDR1 LNHDA and CDR2 SQIVND (reference sequence). CDR3 length: 13 amino acids. The sample taken for sequencing was peripheral blood. The chain links TRBV19 to TRBJ1-1; D not certain. The TCR was taken from a woman between 70 and 85 years old with acute or convalescent COVID-19. CDR3 in DNA: TGTGCCAGTAGTCTAGCGGGTTCCACTGAAGCTTTCTTT. Translated, it gives CASSLAGSTEAFF.